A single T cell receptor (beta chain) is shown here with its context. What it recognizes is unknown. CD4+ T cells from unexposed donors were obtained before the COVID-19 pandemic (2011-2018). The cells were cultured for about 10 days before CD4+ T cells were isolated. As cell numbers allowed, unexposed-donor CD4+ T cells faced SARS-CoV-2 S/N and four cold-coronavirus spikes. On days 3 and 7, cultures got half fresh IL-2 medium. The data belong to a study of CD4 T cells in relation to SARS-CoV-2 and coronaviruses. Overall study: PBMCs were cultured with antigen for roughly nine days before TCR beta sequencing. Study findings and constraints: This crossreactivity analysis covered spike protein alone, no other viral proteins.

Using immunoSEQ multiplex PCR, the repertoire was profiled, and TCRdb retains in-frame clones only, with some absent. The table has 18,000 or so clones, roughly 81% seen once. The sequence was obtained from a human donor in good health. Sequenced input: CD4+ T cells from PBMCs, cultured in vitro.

DNA of the CDR3: TGTGCCAGCAGTCCCCGGGGCAGGCGAAGGTCGGGGGTCAAAAACATTCAGTACTTC. Translated, it gives CASSPRGRRRSGVKNIQYF. The gene calls are TRBV27 and TRBJ2-4, with D possibly matching TRBD2 (6 bases). Germline loops: CDR1 MNHEY, CDR2 SMNVEV (reference sequence). This CDR3 spans 19 amino acids. The ends were cut back, 5 bases at V and 3 bases at J, with 26 bases in the middle.